The 2 T cell receptor beta chains presented below share a single source sample, sequenced in a study of blood T cell repertoires in COVID-19. This table comes from immunoSEQ multiplex PCR, and its TCRdb copy is limited to in-frame clones, with some not included. Of hundreds of thousands of clones listed, under 95% are singletons. Sequencing input: PBMCs or T cells enriched from blood (not recorded which). These TCRs come from a man in his 60s who had recovered from COVID-19.

The genes are TRBV24-1 and TRBJ2-1; a weak D match, TRBD1 (6 bases). Germline CDR1 and CDR2: KGHDR and SFDVKD. This CDR3 spans 15 amino acids. Trimming stripped 3 bases from V and 5 bases from J, with 13 bases between. The CDR3 nucleotides read TGTGCCACCAGTGATGCGGCAGGGGACCACAATGAGCAGTTCTTC. Translation: CATSDAAGDHNEQFF.

The J gene is TRBJ2-7, the V gene TRBV6-5, with 7 bases fitting TRBD2. The CDR3 is 15 amino acids. Germline values: CDR1 MNHEY, CDR2 SVGAGI. V dropped 9 bases and J dropped 2; count of bases not matched to a gene: 13. The CDR3 DNA reads TGTGCCAGTGCCTCAAGCGGGATAGGCACCTACGAGCAGTACTTC. Its protein is CASASSGIGTYEQYF.